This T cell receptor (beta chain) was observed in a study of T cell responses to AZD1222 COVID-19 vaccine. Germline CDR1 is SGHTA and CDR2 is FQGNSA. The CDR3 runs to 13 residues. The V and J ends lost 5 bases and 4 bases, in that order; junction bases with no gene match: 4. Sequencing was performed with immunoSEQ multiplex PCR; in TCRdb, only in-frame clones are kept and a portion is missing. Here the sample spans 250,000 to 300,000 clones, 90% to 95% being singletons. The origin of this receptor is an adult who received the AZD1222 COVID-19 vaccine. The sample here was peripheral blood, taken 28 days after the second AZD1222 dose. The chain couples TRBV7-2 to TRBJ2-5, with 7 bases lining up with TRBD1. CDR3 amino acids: CASSRQGGETQYF. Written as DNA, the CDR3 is TGTGCCAGCAGCCGACAGGGCGGAGAGACCCAGTACTTC.